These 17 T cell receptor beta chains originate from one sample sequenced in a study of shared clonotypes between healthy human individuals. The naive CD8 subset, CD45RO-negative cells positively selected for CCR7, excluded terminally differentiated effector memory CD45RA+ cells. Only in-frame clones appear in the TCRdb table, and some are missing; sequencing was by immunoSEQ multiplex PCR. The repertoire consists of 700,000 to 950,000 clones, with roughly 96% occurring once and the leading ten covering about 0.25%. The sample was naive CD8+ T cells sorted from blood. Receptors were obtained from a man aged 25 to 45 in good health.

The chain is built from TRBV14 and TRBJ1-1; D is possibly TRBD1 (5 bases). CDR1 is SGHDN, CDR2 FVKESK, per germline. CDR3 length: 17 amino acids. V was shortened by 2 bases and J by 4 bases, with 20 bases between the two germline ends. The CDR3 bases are TGTGCCAGCAGCCAATTAGCGGTGGGGCCTCGAAGCACTGAAGCTTTCTTT. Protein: CASSQLAVGPRSTEAFF.

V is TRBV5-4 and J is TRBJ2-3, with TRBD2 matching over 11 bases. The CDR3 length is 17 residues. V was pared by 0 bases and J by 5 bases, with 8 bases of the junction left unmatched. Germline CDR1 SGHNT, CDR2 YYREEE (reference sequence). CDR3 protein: CASSLAPLAGGLDTQYF. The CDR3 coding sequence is TGTGCCAGCAGCTTGGCCCCGCTAGCGGGAGGTCTAGATACGCAGTATTTT. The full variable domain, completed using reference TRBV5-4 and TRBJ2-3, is ETGVTQSPTHLIKTRGQQVTLRCSSQSGHNTVSWYQQALGQGPQFIFQYYREEENGRGNFPPRFSGLQFPNYSSELNVNALELDDSALYLCASSLAPLAGGLDTQYFGPGTRLTVL.

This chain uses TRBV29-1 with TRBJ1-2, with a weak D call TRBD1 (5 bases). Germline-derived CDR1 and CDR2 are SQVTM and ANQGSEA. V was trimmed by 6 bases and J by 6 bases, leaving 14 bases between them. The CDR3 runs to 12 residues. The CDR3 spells CSVGRQGHGYTF. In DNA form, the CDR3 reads TGCAGCGTAGGGAGGCAGGGCCATGGCTACACCTTC.

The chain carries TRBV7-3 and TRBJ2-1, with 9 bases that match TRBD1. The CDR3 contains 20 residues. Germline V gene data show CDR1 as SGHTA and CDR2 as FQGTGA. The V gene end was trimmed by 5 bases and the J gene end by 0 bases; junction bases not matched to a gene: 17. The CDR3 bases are TGTGCCAGCAGCCGCGGACCGGGACAGGGAGCCCTTAGCTCCTACAATGAGCAGTTCTTC. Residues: CASSRGPGQGALSSYNEQFF.

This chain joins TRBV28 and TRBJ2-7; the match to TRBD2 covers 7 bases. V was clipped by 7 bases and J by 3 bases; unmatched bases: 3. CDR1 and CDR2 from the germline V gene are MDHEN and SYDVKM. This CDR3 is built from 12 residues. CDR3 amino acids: CASTAGYYEQYF. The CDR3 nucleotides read TGTGCCAGCACAGCGGGGTACTACGAGCAGTACTTC.

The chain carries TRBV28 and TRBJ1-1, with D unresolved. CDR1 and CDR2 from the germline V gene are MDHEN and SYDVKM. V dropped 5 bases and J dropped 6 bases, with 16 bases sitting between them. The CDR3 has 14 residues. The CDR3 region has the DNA TGTGCCAGCAGTCCCTCCCACAGAGACTCTGAAGCTTTCTTT. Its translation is CASSPSHRDSEAFF.

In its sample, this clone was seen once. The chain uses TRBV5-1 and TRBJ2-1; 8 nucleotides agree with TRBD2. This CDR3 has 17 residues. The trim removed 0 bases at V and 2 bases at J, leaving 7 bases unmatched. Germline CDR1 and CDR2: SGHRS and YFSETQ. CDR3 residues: CASSLAGTSQPYNEQFF. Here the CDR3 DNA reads TGCGCCAGCAGCTTGGCGGGGACTAGTCAGCCCTACAATGAGCAGTTCTTC.

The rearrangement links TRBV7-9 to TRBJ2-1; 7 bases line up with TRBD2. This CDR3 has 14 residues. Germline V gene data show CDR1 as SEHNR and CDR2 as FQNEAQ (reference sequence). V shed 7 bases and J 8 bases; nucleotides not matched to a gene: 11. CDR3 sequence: CASTHWERDDEQFF. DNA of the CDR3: TGTGCCAGCACCCATTGGGAGCGGGACGATGAGCAGTTCTTC.

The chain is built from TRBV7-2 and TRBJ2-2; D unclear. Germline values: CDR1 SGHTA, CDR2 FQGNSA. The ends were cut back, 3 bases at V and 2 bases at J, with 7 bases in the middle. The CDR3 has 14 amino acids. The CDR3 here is CASSFTANTGELFF. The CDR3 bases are TGTGCCAGCAGCTTTACGGCTAACACCGGGGAGCTGTTTTTT.

The CDR3 bases are TGTGCCAGCAGTTCGACAGGGGGTTGGTCCTACAATGAGCAGTTCTTC. Its protein product is CASSSTGGWSYNEQFF. The chain couples TRBV27 to TRBJ2-1; 9 bases match TRBD1. Germline-derived CDR1 and CDR2 are MNHEY and SMNVEV (reference sequence). The trim removed 4 bases at V and 1 base at J, leaving 5 bases unmatched. CDR3 size: 16 residues.

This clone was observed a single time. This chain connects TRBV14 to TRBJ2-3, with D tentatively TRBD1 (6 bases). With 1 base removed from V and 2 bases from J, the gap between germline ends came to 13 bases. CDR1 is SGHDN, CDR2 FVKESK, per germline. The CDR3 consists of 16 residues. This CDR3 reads CASSQAPGTYTDTQYF. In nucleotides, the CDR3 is TGTGCCAGCAGCCAAGCCCCCGGGACATACACAGATACGCAGTATTTT.

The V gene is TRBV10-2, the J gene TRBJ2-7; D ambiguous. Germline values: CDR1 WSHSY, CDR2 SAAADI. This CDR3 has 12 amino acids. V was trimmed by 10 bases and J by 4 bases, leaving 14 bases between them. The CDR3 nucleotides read TGCGCCACCTCGACTGAAACTTACGAGCAGTACTTC. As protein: CATSTETYEQYF.

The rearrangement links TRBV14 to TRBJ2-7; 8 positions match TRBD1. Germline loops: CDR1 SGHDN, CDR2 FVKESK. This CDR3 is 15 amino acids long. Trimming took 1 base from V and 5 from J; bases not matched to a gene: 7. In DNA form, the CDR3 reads TGTGCCAGCAGCCAAGTTCAGGGGGCTCTCGACGAGCAGTACTTC. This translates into CASSQVQGALDEQYF.

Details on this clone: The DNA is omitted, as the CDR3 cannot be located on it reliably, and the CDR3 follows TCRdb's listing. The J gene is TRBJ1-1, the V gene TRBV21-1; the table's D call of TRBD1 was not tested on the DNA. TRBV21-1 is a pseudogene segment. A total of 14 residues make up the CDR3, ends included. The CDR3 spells CASSKVGQGAEAFF.

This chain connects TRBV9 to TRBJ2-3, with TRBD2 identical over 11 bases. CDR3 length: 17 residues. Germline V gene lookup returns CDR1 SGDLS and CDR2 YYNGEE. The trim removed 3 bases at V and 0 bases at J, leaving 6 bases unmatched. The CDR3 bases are TGTGCCAGCAGCGAACCTAGCGGGGGGTCTAGCACAGATACGCAGTATTTT. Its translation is CASSEPSGGSSTDTQYF.

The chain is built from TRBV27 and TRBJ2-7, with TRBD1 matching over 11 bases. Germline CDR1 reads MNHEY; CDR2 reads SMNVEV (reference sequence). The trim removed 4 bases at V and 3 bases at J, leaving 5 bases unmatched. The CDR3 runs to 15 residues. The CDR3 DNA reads TGTGCCAGCAGTTCCGGGACAGGGGGTGACTACGAGCAGTACTTC. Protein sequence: CASSSGTGGDYEQYF.

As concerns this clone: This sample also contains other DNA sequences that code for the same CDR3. This CDR3 is CASSSQTGSYEQYF. The CDR3 DNA sequence: TGTGCCAGCAGCTCCCAGACGGGTTCCTACGAGCAGTACTTC. The V call is TRBV7-9, the J call TRBJ2-7, with no clear D. Germline CDR1 SEHNR, CDR2 FQNEAQ (reference sequence). CDR3 length equals 14 residues. The germline V and J ends were trimmed by 4 bases and 1 base, with 11 bases remaining between them.